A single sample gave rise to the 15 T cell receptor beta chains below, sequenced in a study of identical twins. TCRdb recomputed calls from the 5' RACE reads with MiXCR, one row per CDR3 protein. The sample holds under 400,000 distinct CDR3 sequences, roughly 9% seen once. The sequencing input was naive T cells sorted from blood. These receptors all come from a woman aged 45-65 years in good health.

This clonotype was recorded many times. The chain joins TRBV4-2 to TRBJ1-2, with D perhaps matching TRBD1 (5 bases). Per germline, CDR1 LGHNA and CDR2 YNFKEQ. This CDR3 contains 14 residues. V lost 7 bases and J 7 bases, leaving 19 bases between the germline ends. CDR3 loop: CASNEGTERCGYTF. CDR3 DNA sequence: TGTGCCAGCAATGAGGGGACTGAGCGTTGTGGCTACACCTTC.

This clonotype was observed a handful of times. The CDR3 spells CASSLSGGMNTEAFF. As DNA, the CDR3 is TGTGCCAGCAGTTTATCCGGCGGGATGAACACTGAAGCTTTCTTT. The gene calls are TRBV27 and TRBJ1-1; D gene unclear. Germline assignment: CDR1 MNHEY and CDR2 SMNVEV (reference sequence). Trimming took 0 bases from V and 0 from J, leaving 8 bases between them. This CDR3 contains 15 residues.

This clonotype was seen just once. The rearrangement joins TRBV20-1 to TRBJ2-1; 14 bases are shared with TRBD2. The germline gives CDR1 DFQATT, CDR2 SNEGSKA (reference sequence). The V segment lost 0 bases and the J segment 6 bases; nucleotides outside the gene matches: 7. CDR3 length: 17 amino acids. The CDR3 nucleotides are TGCAGTGCTAGAGATCTGATGACTAGCGGGAGGGTCAATGAGCAGTTCTTC. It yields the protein CSARDLMTSGRVNEQFF.

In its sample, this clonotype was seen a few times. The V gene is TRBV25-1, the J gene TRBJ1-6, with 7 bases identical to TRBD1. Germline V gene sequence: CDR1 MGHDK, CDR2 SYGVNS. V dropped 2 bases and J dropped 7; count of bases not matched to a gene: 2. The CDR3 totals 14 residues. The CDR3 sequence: CASSEGTENSPLHF. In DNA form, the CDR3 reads TGTGCCAGCAGTGAAGGGACAGAGAATTCACCCCTCCACTTT.

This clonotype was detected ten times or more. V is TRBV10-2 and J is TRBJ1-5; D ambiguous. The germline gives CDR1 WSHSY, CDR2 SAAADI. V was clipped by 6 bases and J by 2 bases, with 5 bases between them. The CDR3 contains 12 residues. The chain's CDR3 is CASRGGNQPQHF. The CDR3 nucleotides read TGCGCCAGCAGAGGTGGCAATCAGCCCCAGCATTTT.

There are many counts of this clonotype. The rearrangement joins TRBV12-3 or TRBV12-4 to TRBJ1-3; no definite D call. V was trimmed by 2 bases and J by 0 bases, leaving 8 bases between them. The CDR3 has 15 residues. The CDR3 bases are TGTGCCAGCAGTTTACGGCTGCTCTCTGGAAACACCATATATTTT. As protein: CASSLRLLSGNTIYF.

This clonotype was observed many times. CDR3 sequence reads: CASSQDRVGEQFF. DNA of the CDR3: TGTGCCAGCAGCCAAGATCGAGTAGGTGAGCAGTTCTTC. The rearrangement links TRBV3-1 to TRBJ2-1; D call uncertain. V gave up 0 bases and J gave up 9 bases, with 9 bases separating them. This CDR3 comprises 13 residues. CDR1 is LGHDT, CDR2 YNNKEL, per germline (reference sequence).

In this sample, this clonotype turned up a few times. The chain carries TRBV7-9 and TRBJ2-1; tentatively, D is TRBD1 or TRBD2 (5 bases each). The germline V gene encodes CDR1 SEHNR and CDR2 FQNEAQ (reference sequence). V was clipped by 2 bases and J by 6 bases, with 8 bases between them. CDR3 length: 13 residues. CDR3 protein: CASSLPGTNEQFF. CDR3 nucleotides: TGTGCCAGCAGCTTACCAGGGACCAATGAGCAGTTCTTC.

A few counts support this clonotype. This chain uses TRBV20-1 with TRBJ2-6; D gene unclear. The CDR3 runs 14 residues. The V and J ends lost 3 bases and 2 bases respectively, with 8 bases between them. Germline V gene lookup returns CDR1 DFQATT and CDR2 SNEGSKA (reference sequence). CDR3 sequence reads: CSASSGPGANVLTF. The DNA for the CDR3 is TGCAGTGCTAGTTCCGGGCCTGGGGCCAACGTCCTGACTTTC.

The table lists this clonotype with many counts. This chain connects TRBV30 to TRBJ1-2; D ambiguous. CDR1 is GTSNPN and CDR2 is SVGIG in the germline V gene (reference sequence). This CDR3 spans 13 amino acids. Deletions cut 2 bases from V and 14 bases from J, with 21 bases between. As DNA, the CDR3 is TGTGCCTGGAGTAGAGTTATAGCTCGGCAATTGACCTTC. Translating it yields CAWSRVIARQLTF.

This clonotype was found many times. In DNA, the CDR3 is TGCAGTGCTAGAGGGGTACTAGCGGGGTACAATGAGCAGTTCTTC. It codes for CSARGVLAGYNEQFF. This chain joins TRBV20-1 and TRBJ2-1; 10 nucleotides align to TRBD2. This CDR3 contains 15 residues. In germline, CDR1 is DFQATT, CDR2 SNEGSKA (reference sequence). After removal of 1 base from V and 4 bases from J, the junction contained 4 bases not matched to a gene.

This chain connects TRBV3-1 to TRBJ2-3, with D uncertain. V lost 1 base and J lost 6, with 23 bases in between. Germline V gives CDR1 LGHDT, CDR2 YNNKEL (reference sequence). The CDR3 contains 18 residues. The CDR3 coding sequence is TGTGCCAGCAGCCAAGTGGGTTTCGGATCCTTATCTCCGGATACGCAGTATTTT. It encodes CASSQVGFGSLSPDTQYF.

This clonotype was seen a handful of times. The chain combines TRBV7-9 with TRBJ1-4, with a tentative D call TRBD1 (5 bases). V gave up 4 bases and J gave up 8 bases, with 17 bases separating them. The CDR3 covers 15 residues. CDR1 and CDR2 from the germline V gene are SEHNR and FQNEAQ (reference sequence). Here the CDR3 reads CASSSDGRGGEKLFF. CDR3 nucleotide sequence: TGTGCCAGCAGCTCGGATGGAAGGGGCGGCGAAAAACTGTTTTTT.

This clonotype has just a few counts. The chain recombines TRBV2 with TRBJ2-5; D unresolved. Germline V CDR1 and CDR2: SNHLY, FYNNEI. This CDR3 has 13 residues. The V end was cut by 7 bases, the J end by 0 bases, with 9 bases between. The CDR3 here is CASKLTYQETQYF. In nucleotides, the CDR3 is TGTGCCAGCAAGTTGACTTACCAAGAGACCCAGTACTTC.

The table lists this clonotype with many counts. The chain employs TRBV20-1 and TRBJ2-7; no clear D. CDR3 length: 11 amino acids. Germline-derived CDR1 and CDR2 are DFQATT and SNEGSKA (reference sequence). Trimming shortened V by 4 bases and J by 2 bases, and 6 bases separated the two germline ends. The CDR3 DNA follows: TGCAGTGCTAAAGGGACCTACGAGCAGTACTTC. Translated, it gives CSAKGTYEQYF.